The 27 T cell receptor beta chains below were found in one sample sequenced in a study of blood T cell repertoires in COVID-19. TCRdb keeps only in-frame clones here, not all; method: immunoSEQ multiplex PCR. The sample has 55,000 to 65,000 clones, 70% to 90% seen once; the top ten hold about 4.3%. Sequenced input: peripheral blood. These receptors originate from a man aged 55 to 70 with acute or convalescent COVID-19.

The V gene is TRBV7-6, the J gene TRBJ2-1, with 7 nucleotides matching TRBD2. The germline gives CDR1 SGHVS, CDR2 FNYEAQ. The V and J ends lost 4 bases and 4 bases, in that order; junction bases with no gene match: 10. This CDR3 is built from 16 residues. CDR3 in amino acids: CASSSLGGVTYNEQFF. In nucleotides, the CDR3 is TGTGCCAGCAGCTCCTTGGGGGGGGTTACTTACAATGAGCAGTTCTTC. Combining the CDR3 with reference TRBV7-6 and TRBJ2-1 gives the whole variable domain GAGVSQSPRYKVTKRGQDVALRCDPISGHVSLYWYRQALGQGPEFLTYFNYEAQQDKSGLPNDRFSAERPEGSISTLTIQRTEQRDSAMYRCASSSLGGVTYNEQFFGPGTRLTVL.

V and J are TRBV6-6 and TRBJ1-5; 9 nucleotides line up with TRBD1. The trim removed 6 bases at V and 4 bases at J, leaving 4 bases unmatched. The CDR3 totals 14 residues. Germline loops: CDR1 MNHNY, CDR2 SVGAGI (reference sequence). DNA for the CDR3: TGTGCCAGCAGCAAGACAGGGGGTAATCAGCCCCAGCATTTT. This gives the protein CASSKTGGNQPQHF.

The chain is built from TRBV9 and TRBJ2-7; 9 nucleotides agree with TRBD2. The CDR3 length is 13 residues. Trimming removed 4 bases from V and 7 bases from J; junction bases left unmatched: 6. CDR1 SGDLS and CDR2 YYNGEE come from the germline V gene. CDR3 sequence reads: CASSTGLAREQYF. As DNA, the CDR3 is TGTGCCAGCAGCACCGGACTAGCGCGGGAGCAGTACTTC. The complete variable domain, with remaining parts taken from reference TRBV9 and TRBJ2-7, reads DSGVTQTPKHLITATGQRVTLRCSPRSGDLSVYWYQQSLDQGLQFLIQYYNGEERAKGNILERFSAQQFPDLHSELNLSSLELGDSALYFCASSTGLAREQYFGPGTRLTVT.

V usage is TRBV9 and J usage is TRBJ1-2, with TRBD1 as a possible D gene (5 bases). Per germline, CDR1 SGDLS and CDR2 YYNGEE. The CDR3 has 16 amino acids. Trimming took 0 bases from V and 10 from J, leaving 22 bases between them. The CDR3 loop is CASSVGSGGMQGYYTF. CDR3 in DNA: TGTGCCAGCAGCGTAGGATCGGGGGGAATGCAGGGTTACTACACCTTC. Combining the CDR3 with reference TRBV9 and TRBJ1-2 gives the whole variable domain DSGVTQTPKHLITATGQRVTLRCSPRSGDLSVYWYQQSLDQGLQFLIQYYNGEERAKGNILERFSAQQFPDLHSELNLSSLELGDSALYFCASSVGSGGMQGYYTFGSGTRLTVV.

The genes are TRBV30 and TRBJ1-6, with TRBD1 identical over 8 bases. Germline CDR1 and CDR2: GTSNPN and SVGIG (reference sequence). The CDR3 consists of 14 residues. V dropped 2 bases and J dropped 7; count of bases not matched to a gene: 4. CDR3 region: CAWSLRQGNSPLHF. In nucleotides, the CDR3 is TGTGCCTGGAGTCTAAGACAGGGGAATTCACCCCTCCACTTT.

V gene TRBV7-8 combines with J gene TRBJ2-7; tentative D call: TRBD1 (5 bases). The CDR3 is made up of 15 amino acids. Trimming shortened V by 5 bases and J by 4 bases, and 18 bases separated the two germline ends. CDR1 is SGHVS, CDR2 FQNEAQ, per germline. The CDR3 here is CASSPMGRATYEQYF. The CDR3 region has the DNA TGTGCCAGCAGCCCCATGGGCAGGGCGACTTACGAGCAGTACTTC.

The chain recombines TRBV30 with TRBJ1-6; 8 bases fit TRBD1. CDR3 length: 15 amino acids. Germline V lookup: CDR1 GTSNPN, CDR2 SVGIG (reference sequence). The V segment lost 2 bases and the J segment 8 bases; nucleotides outside the gene matches: 8. The CDR3, as DNA: TGTGCCTGGAGTTCCCAGGGACAGGAGTATTCACCCCTCCACTTT. Its protein product is CAWSSQGQEYSPLHF.

The CDR3 is CASSPGLAGGRETQYF. The CDR3 region has the DNA TGTGCCAGCTCACCAGGACTAGCGGGAGGGAGAGAGACCCAGTACTTC. The gene calls are TRBV18 and TRBJ2-5; the match to TRBD2 covers 15 bases. From germline, CDR1 is KGHSH and CDR2 LQKENI. CDR3 length: 16 amino acids. V was clipped by 2 bases and J by 4 bases; unmatched bases: 2.

The chain is built from TRBV3-1 (or the pseudogene TRBV3-2) and TRBJ1-6, with D possibly being TRBD1 (5 bases). Germline lookup yields CDR1 LGHDT and CDR2 YNNKEL (reference sequence). Trimming took 0 bases from V and 8 from J, leaving 8 bases between them. The CDR3 spans 14 residues. This CDR3 is CASSQDPRDSPLHF. CDR3 nucleotide sequence: TGTGCCAGCAGCCAAGATCCCAGGGATTCACCCCTCCACTTT.

This chain links TRBV5-1 with TRBJ1-1; D perhaps matches TRBD1 (5 bases). Germline CDR1 and CDR2: SGHRS and YFSETQ. CDR3 length: 15 amino acids. Trimming removed 6 bases at V and 1 base at J, with 16 bases between. CDR3 nucleotide sequence: TGCGCCAGCATAGGGCAGGGCCTTCCGAACACTGAAGCTTTCTTT. Residues: CASIGQGLPNTEAFF.

The V and J genes are TRBV10-3 and TRBJ1-2; D ambiguous. V shed 2 bases and J shed 4 bases, with 14 bases lying between them. The CDR3 loop spans 15 amino acids. CDR1 is ENHRY and CDR2 is SYGVKD in the germline V gene. In nucleotides, the CDR3 is TGTGCCATCAGTGAGGGTCCGGAGAGACGCTATGGCTACACCTTC. Translating it yields CAISEGPERRYGYTF.

The chain employs TRBV5-6 and TRBJ2-1; TRBD2 aligns across 7 bases. V dropped 2 bases and J dropped 3; count of bases not matched to a gene: 8. Germline values: CDR1 SGHDT, CDR2 YYEEEE. This CDR3 comprises 16 residues. CDR3 DNA: TGTGCCAGCAGCTTTGGACCTAGCGGAGACTACAATGAGCAGTTCTTC. This gives the protein CASSFGPSGDYNEQFF.

This chain connects TRBV6-6 to TRBJ1-2; 8 nucleotides match TRBD1. This CDR3 has 14 amino acids. J gave up 6 bases and V 1 base, and 4 bases lay outside the gene matches. The germline CDR1 and CDR2 sequences are MNHNY and SVGAGI (reference sequence). The CDR3 spells CASSYLQGGDGYTF. DNA for the CDR3: TGTGCCAGCAGTTACTTACAGGGGGGAGATGGCTACACCTTC.

This clone has just a few counts. The V gene is TRBV6-5, the J gene TRBJ1-4; 9 bases fit TRBD1. The length of the CDR3 is 15 residues. Looked up from germline, CDR1 is MNHEY and CDR2 is SVGAGI. Trimming removed 5 bases from V and 7 bases from J; junction bases left unmatched: 8. CDR3 residues: CASSQETGGVEKLFF. CDR3 in DNA: TGTGCCAGCAGTCAGGAGACAGGGGGAGTTGAAAAACTGTTTTTT.

The V and J genes are TRBV28 and TRBJ2-1; 9 bases line up with TRBD1. CDR1 is MDHEN, CDR2 SYDVKM, per germline. The CDR3 has 14 residues. Unmatched junction bases numbered 2, after V lost 4 bases and J lost 4 bases. Here the CDR3 DNA reads TGTGCCAGCAGTTGGGGACAGGGTTACAATGAGCAGTTCTTC. Its protein is CASSWGQGYNEQFF.

The chain couples TRBV7-2 to TRBJ1-5; D call uncertain. Germline V CDR1 and CDR2: SGHTA, FQGNSA. The V and J ends lost 1 base and 2 bases respectively, with 12 bases between them. This CDR3 spans 16 amino acids. CDR3 sequence: CASSLEVGRGNQPQHF. In DNA, the CDR3 is TGTGCCAGCAGCTTAGAGGTTGGGAGGGGCAATCAGCCCCAGCATTTT.

The J gene is TRBJ2-3, the V gene TRBV29-1; perhaps TRBD1 as D (6 bases). Germline V gene data show CDR1 as SQVTM and CDR2 as ANQGSEA. This CDR3 spans 12 amino acids. V lost 6 bases and J lost 6, with 13 bases in between. CDR3 sequence reads: CSVGFTGDTQYF. The CDR3 nucleotides read TGCAGCGTCGGATTTACAGGGGATACGCAGTATTTT.

The genes are TRBV6-5 and TRBJ2-1, with a tentative D call TRBD1 (6 bases). Germline assignment: CDR1 MNHEY and CDR2 SVGAGI. This CDR3 has 16 residues. Between the trimmed V and J ends, which lost 0 bases and 4 bases, there was a span of 13 bases. CDR3 sequence (DNA): TGTGCCAGCAGTTACTCTATAGGGGGATTTTACAATGAGCAGTTCTTC. It yields the protein CASSYSIGGFYNEQFF.

The V call is TRBV18, the J call TRBJ2-3; TRBD2 might be the D (5 bases). Germline CDR1 KGHSH, CDR2 LQKENI. This CDR3 comprises 15 residues. The germline V and J ends were trimmed by 6 bases and 0 bases, with 13 bases remaining between them. The CDR3 sequence: CASSWAGPSTDTQYF. DNA for the CDR3: TGTGCCAGCTCTTGGGCGGGTCCTAGCACAGATACGCAGTATTTT.

The genes are TRBV5-5 and TRBJ2-2; D is unresolved. V was cut by 3 bases and J by 0 bases, with 12 bases left in between. This CDR3 comprises 16 residues. Germline V gives CDR1 SGHKS, CDR2 YYEKEE (reference sequence). CDR3 residues: CASSSPVEANTGELFF. The CDR3 DNA reads TGTGCCAGCAGCTCGCCCGTCGAGGCGAACACCGGGGAGCTGTTTTTT.

This clone occurred once. V usage is TRBV7-9 and J usage is TRBJ1-2; possible D gene TRBD1, 6 bases. The V gene lost 8 bases and the J gene lost 8 bases, with 15 bases spanning the gap. Per germline, CDR1 SEHNR and CDR2 FQNEAQ (reference sequence). CDR3 size: 12 residues. The CDR3 is CASRTGRSGYTF. CDR3 coding DNA: TGTGCCAGCCGAACAGGGAGAAGCGGCTACACCTTC.

The chain joins TRBV3-1 (or the pseudogene TRBV3-2) to TRBJ2-7; D is possibly TRBD2 (6 bases). V lost 3 bases, J lost 6 bases, and 9 bases lay in between. This CDR3 has 12 residues. Germline-derived CDR1 and CDR2 are LGHDT and YNNKEL (reference sequence). CDR3 loop: CASSHARGEQYF. The CDR3 nucleotides read TGTGCCAGCAGCCATGCGCGGGGCGAGCAGTACTTC.

Only one count was recorded for this clone. The genes are TRBV2 and TRBJ2-7; a possible D gene is TRBD2 (5 bases). Germline CDR1 is SNHLY and CDR2 is FYNNEI. The length of the CDR3 is 15 residues. V lost 2 bases to trimming and J lost 1 base, with 12 bases between them. The CDR3 region has the DNA TGTGCCAGCAGTGAACCCCGAGGGCTTTCCTACGAGCAGTACTTC. It translates to CASSEPRGLSYEQYF.

This clone was seen only a few times. This chain connects TRBV18 to TRBJ2-6; 8 nucleotides align to TRBD1. J lost 3 bases, V lost 5 bases, and 9 bases had no gene match. The length of the CDR3 is 17 residues. The germline CDR1 and CDR2 sequences are KGHSH and LQKENI. This CDR3 reads CASSSYRGKGGANVLTF. CDR3 sequence (DNA): TGTGCCAGCTCATCCTACAGGGGGAAGGGTGGGGCCAACGTCCTGACTTTC.

V gene TRBV6-1 combines with J gene TRBJ1-6; tentatively, D is TRBD1 (6 bases). V gave up 4 bases and J gave up 4 bases, with 11 bases separating them. The CDR3 spans 15 residues. Germline loops: CDR1 MNHNS, CDR2 SASEGT. For the CDR3, the DNA is TGTGCCAGCAGTGGAGCAGGGGCGTATAATTCACCCCTCCACTTT. Its translation is CASSGAGAYNSPLHF.

The chain uses TRBV4-1 and TRBJ1-6, with 7 bases matching TRBD1. With V trimmed by 3 bases and J by 8 bases, 7 bases remained unmatched. This CDR3 comprises 15 residues. Germline values: CDR1 MGHRA, CDR2 YSYEKL. As DNA, the CDR3 is TGCGCCAGCAGCCATAGGACAGGATTAGATTCACCCCTCCACTTT. It translates to CASSHRTGLDSPLHF.

This chain links TRBV25-1 with TRBJ2-2, with 8 bases matching TRBD1. CDR1 MGHDK and CDR2 SYGVNS come from the germline V gene. CDR3 length equals 14 residues. V was pared by 3 bases and J by 6 bases, with 3 bases of the junction left unmatched. CDR3 amino acids: CASSDRGPPGELFF. CDR3 nucleotide sequence: TGTGCCAGCAGTGACAGGGGGCCTCCCGGGGAGCTGTTTTTT.